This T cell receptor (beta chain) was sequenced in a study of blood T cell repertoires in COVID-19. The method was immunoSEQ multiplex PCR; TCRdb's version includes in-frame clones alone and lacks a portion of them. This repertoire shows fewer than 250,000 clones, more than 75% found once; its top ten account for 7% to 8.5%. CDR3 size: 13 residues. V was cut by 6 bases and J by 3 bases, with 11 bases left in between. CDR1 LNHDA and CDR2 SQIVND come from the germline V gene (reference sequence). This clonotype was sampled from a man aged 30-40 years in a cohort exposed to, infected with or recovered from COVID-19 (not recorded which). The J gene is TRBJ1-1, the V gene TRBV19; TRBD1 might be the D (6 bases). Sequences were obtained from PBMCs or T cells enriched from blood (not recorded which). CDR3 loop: CASRSTGYTEAFF. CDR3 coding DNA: TGTGCCAGTAGGAGCACAGGGTACACTGAAGCTTTCTTT.